The 2 T cell receptor beta chains reported below all come from one sample, sequenced in a study of T-cell memory formation after mild COVID-19. A single record per CDR3 protein comes from TCRdb applying MiXCR to the 5' RACE reads. This sample has 95,000 to 110,000 distinct CDR3 sequences, with approximately 15% found just once. Specimen: PBMCs or a T cell subset sorted from them (not recorded which). The source is a man between 18 and 35 years old who had mild COVID-19 (a few samples of this study predate the infection). Cell type and time point are not known.

This clonotype was counted at least ten times. The V and J genes are TRBV19 and TRBJ1-1; D may be TRBD1 (5 bases). The CDR3 sequence is 12 residues long. V was trimmed by 6 bases and J by 4 bases, leaving 9 bases between them. The germline V gene encodes CDR1 LNHDA and CDR2 SQIVND (reference sequence). The DNA of the CDR3 is TGTGCCAGTAGAGCAGGGATCACTGAAGCTTTCTTT. Protein product: CASRAGITEAFF.

In its sample, this clonotype was seen many times. CDR3 protein: CSVVLRDRAHTDTQYF. The CDR3 nucleotides read TGCAGCGTTGTTCTGAGGGACAGGGCACACACAGATACGCAGTATTTT. V usage is TRBV29-1 and J usage is TRBJ2-3, with 9 bases matching TRBD1. Per the germline V gene, CDR1 is SQVTM and CDR2 is ANQGSEA. CDR3 length: 16 amino acids. With 4 bases clipped from V and 2 bases from J, the junction kept 10 bases outside the gene matches.